This is a list of T cell receptor beta chains from one sample in a study of T cells in narcolepsy. Assay used: immunoSEQ multiplex PCR; TCRdb lists only in-frame clones, some missing. The sample carries around 25,000 clones, roughly 86% recorded once. The sequenced material came from CD45RA- memory CD4+ T cells from PBMCs. The receptor set was obtained from a human donor with narcolepsy. The CDR3 runs from the conserved cysteine through the conserved F or W. The D gene is left open where the match is weak. A row's size may be missing; if present it is once, few, many or a size class.

clone_size	v_call	d_call	j_call	cdr3_nt	cdr3_aa
-	TRBV5-6	TRBD1	TRBJ1-3	TGTGCCAGCAGCTCGGACAGGGTACCTGGAAACACCATATATTTT	CASSSDRVPGNTIYF
few	TRBV5-1	TRBD2	TRBJ2-7	TGCGCCAGCAGCAGTAGCGGGGGAGGCTACGAGCAGTACTTC	CASSSSGGGYEQYF
once	TRBV5-8	TRBD2	TRBJ2-3	TGTGCCAGCAGCTTGGGGCCTAGCGGTACGACAGATACGCAGTATTTT	CASSLGPSGTTDTQYF
-	TRBV6-1	-	TRBJ1-6	TGTGCCAGCACCCGGGCCCGGAATAATTCACCCCTCCACTTT	CASTRARNNSPLHF
-	TRBV6-1	-	TRBJ1-1	TGTGCCAGCAGTTTCCAAATTTCCGGGTTTGAAGCTTTCTTT	CASSFQISGFEAFF
-	TRBV6-1	-	TRBJ1-5	TGTGCCAGCAGTGAACTTCAGGGCTCTGTGCATTTT	CASSELQGSVHF
-	TRBV6-1	-	TRBJ1-5	TGTGCCAGCAGTGAAGGAGTTTTAGCCCAGCATTTT	CASSEGVLAQHF
-	TRBV28	TRBD1	TRBJ1-2	TGTGCCAGCAGCTCATCAAAGGGGGCAGGGGGCTACACCTTC	CASSSSKGAGGYTF
-	TRBV18	-	TRBJ2-5	TGTGCCAGCTCACCTAGCCTGGGGCTTCTCGGGACCCAGTACTTC	CASSPSLGLLGTQYF
-	TRBV5-1	-	TRBJ2-2	TGCGCCAGCAGCTTGGATAATCAGGGGATGGGCGGGGAGCTGTTTTTT	CASSLDNQGMGGELFF
-	TRBV6-5	TRBD1	TRBJ1-5	TGTGCCAGCAGTCCGACAGGGAAAAAGGGTCAGCCCCAGCATTTT	CASSPTGKKGQPQHF
-	TRBV11-2	TRBD2	TRBJ2-3	TGTGCCAGCAGCTTAGAACTAGCGGCACGCACAGATACGCAGTATTTT	CASSLELAARTDTQYF
few	TRBV18	TRBD1	TRBJ1-1	TGTGCCAGCTCAGAGGGGGCCGCGAACACTGAAGCTTTCTTT	CASSEGAANTEAFF
-	TRBV10-3	TRBD1	TRBJ1-2	TGTGCCATCGCGACAGGGGTTAACTATGGCTACACCTTC	CAIATGVNYGYTF
-	TRBV7-9	-	TRBJ1-1	TGTGCCAGCAGCTTCACAGGAGAAGCTGAAGCTTTCTTT	CASSFTGEAEAFF
-	TRBV20-1	-	TRBJ1-2	TGCAGTGCTAGAGAAGGATTTGGCTACACCTTC	CSAREGFGYTF
-	TRBV7-2	-	TRBJ2-2	TGTGCCAGCAGCTTAGCACGGCTCAACACCGGGGAGCTGTTTTTT	CASSLARLNTGELFF
-	TRBV7-2	-	TRBJ1-4	TGTGCCAGCAGCCGACCGGGAGCTTATAATGAAAAACTGTTTTTT	CASSRPGAYNEKLFF
-	TRBV11-2	-	TRBJ2-6	TGTGCCAGCAGCGGACCAACTACGGTTGCTGGGGCCAACGTCCTGACTTTC	CASSGPTTVAGANVLTF
-	TRBV19	-	TRBJ2-2	TGTGCCAGTAGTATAGAGGCGGGCACCGGGGAGCTGTTTTTT	CASSIEAGTGELFF
-	TRBV6-1	TRBD1	TRBJ2-7	TGTGCCAGCAGGCAGACAGGGGGCGCTTCCCTAGCTCCGTACTTC	CASRQTGGASLAPYF